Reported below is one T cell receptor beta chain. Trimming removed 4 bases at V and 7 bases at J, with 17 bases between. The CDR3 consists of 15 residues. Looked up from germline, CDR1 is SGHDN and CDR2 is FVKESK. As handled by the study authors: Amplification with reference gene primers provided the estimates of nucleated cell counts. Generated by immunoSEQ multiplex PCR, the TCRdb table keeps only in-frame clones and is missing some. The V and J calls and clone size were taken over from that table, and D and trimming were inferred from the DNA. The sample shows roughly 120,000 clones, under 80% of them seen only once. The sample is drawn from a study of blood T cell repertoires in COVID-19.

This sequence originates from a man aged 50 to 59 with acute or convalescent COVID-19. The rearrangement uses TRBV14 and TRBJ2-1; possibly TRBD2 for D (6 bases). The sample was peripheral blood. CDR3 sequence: CASSPHRGSGNEQFF. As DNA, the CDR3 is TGTGCCAGCAGCCCCCATCGGGGGAGTGGTAATGAGCAGTTCTTC.